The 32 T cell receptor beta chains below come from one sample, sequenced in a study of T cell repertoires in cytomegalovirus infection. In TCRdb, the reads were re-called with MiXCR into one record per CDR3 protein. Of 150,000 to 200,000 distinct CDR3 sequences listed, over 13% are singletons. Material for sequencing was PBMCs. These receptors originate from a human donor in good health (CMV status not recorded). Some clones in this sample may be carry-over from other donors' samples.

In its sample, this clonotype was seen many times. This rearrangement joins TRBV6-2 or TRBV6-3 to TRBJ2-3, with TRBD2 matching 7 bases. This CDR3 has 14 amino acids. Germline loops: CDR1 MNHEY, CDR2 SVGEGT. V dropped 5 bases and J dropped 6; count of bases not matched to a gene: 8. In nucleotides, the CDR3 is TGTGCCAGCAGTCCCGGACTAGTTGTGGATACGCAGTATTTT. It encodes CASSPGLVVDTQYF.

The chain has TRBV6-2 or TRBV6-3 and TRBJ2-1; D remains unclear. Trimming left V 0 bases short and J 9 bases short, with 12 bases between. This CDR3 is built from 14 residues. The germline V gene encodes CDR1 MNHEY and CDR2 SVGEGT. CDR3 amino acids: CASSYSVPTVEQFF. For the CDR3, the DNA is TGTGCCAGCAGTTACTCAGTGCCGACCGTTGAGCAGTTCTTC.

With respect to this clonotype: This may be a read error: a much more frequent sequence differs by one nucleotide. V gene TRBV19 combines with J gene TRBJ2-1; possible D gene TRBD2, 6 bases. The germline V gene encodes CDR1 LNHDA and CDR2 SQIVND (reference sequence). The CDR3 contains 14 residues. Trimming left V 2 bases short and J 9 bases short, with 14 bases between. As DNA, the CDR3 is TGTGCCAGTAGTATAAATCGGGAGTGCCGTGAGCAGTTCTTC. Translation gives CASSINRECREQFF.

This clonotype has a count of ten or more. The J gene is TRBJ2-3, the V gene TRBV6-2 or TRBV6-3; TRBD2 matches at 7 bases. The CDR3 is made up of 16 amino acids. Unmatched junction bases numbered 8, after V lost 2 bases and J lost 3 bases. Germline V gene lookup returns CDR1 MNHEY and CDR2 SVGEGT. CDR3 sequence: CASSYQLAHGTDTQYF. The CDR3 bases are TGTGCCAGCAGTTACCAACTAGCGCATGGTACAGATACGCAGTATTTT.

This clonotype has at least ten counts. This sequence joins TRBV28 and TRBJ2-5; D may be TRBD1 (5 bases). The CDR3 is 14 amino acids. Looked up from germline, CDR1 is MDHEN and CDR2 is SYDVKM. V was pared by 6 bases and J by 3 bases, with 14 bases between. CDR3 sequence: CASSLAGREETQYF. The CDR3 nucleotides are TGTGCCAGCAGCTTGGCCGGCAGGGAAGAGACCCAGTACTTC. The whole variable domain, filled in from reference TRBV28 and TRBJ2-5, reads DVKVTQSSRYLVKRTGEKVFLECVQDMDHENMFWYRQDPGLGLRLIYFSYDVKMKEKGDIPEGYSVSREKKERFSLILESASTNQTSMYLCASSLAGREETQYFGPGTRLLVL.

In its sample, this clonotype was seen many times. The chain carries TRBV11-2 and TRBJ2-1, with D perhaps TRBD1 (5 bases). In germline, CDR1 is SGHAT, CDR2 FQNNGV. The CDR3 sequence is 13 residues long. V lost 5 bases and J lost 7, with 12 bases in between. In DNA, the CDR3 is TGTGCCAGCAGCCCCCGGACAAGGAATGAGCAGTTCTTC. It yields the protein CASSPRTRNEQFF.

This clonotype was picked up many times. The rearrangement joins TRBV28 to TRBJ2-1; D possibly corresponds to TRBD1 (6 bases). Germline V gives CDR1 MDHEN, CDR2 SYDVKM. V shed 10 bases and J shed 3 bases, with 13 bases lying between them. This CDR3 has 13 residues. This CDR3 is CATSTGDYNEQFF. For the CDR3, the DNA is TGTGCCACCTCGACAGGAGACTACAATGAGCAGTTCTTC.

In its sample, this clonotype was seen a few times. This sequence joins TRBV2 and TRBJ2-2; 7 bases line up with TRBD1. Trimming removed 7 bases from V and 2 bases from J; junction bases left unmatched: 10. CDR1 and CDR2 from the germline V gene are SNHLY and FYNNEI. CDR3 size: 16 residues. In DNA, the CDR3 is TGTGCCAGCACTGACAGGGTTATCCGAAACACCGGGGAGCTGTTTTTT. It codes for CASTDRVIRNTGELFF. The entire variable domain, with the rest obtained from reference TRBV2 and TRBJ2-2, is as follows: EPEVTQTPSHQVTQMGQEVILRCVPISNHLYFYWYRQILGQKVEFLVSFYNNEISEKSEIFDDQFSVERPDGSNFTLKIRSTKLEDSAMYFCASTDRVIRNTGELFFGEGSRLTVL.

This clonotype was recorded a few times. The CDR3 DNA sequence: TGTGCCAGCAGTTTATGGTCTACCGGAGAGGAGACCCAGTACTTC. Translating gives CASSLWSTGEETQYF. The chain links TRBV27 to TRBJ2-5; D is ambiguous. Germline values: CDR1 MNHEY, CDR2 SMNVEV (reference sequence). The CDR3 contains 15 residues. With 1 base removed from V and 5 bases from J, the gap between germline ends came to 14 bases.

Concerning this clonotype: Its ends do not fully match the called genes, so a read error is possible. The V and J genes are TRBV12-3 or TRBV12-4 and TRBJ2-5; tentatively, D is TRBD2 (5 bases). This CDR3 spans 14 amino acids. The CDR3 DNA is TGTGACAGCAGTTTCGCGGGTACGGGAGAGACCCAGTACTTC. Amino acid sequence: CDSSFAGTGETQYF.

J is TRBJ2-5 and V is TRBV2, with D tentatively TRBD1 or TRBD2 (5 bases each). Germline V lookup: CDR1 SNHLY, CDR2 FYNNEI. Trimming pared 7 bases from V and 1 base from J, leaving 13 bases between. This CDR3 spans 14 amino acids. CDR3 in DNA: TGTGCCAGCAATAGGAGGACACGCCAAGAGACCCAGTACTTC. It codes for CASNRRTRQETQYF.

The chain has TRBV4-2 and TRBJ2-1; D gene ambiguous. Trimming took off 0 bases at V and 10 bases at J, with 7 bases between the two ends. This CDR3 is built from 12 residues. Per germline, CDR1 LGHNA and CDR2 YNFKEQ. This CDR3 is CASSQDQVEQFF. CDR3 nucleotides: TGTGCCAGCAGCCAAGATCAGGTAGAGCAGTTCTTC.

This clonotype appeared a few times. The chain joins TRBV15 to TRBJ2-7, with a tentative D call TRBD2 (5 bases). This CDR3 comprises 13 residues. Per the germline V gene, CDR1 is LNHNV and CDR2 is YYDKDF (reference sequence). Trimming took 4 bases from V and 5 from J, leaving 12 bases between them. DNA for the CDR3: TGTGCCACCAGCAACCTACGGGGTCACGAGCAGTACTTC. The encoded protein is CATSNLRGHEQYF.

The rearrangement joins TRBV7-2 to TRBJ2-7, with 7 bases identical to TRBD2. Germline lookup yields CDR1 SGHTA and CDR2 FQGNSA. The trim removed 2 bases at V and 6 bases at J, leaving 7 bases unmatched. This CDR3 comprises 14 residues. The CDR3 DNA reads TGTGCCAGCAGCTTACCGGGACTACCGCTCGAGCAGTACTTC. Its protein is CASSLPGLPLEQYF. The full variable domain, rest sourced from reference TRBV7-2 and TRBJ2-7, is GAGVSQSPSNKVTEKGKDVELRCDPISGHTALYWYRQSLGQGLEFLIYFQGNSAPDKSGLPSDRFSAERTGGSVSTLTIQRTQQEDSAVYLCASSLPGLPLEQYFGPGTRLTVT.

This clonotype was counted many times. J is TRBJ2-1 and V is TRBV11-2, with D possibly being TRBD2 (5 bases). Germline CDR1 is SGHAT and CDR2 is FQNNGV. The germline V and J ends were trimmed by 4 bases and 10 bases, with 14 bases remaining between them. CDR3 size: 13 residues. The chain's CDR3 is CASSSLRTLEQFF. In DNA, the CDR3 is TGTGCCAGCAGCTCCCTCCGGACTCTAGAGCAGTTCTTC.

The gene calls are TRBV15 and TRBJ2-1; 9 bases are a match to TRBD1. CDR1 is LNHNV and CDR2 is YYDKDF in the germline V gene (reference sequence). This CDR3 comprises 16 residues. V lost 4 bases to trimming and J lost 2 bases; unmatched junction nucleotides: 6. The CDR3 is CATSMPRTGAYNEQFF. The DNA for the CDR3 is TGTGCCACCAGCATGCCCAGGACAGGGGCCTACAATGAGCAGTTCTTC.

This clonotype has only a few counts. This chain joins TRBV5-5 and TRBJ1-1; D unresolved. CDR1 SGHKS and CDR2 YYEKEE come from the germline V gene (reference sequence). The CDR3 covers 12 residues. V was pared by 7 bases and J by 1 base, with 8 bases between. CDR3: CASVRRNTEAFF. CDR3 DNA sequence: TGTGCCAGCGTCAGGAGGAACACTGAAGCTTTCTTT. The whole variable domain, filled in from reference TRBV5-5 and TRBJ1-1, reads DAGVTQSPTHLIKTRGQQVTLRCSPISGHKSVSWYQQVLGQGPQFIFQYYEKEERGRGNFPDRFSARQFPNYSSELNVNALLLGDSALYLCASVRRNTEAFFGQGTRLTVV.

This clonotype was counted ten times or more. This CDR3 is CASSSPWDRSGNQPQHF. The CDR3 bases are TGTGCCAGCAGTTCCCCATGGGACAGAAGCGGCAATCAGCCCCAGCATTTT. The chain has TRBV28 and TRBJ1-5, with 7 nucleotides matching TRBD1. The junction had 11 bases not matched to a gene; V was cut back by 4 bases and J by 2 bases. Germline CDR1 MDHEN, CDR2 SYDVKM. The CDR3 loop spans 17 amino acids.

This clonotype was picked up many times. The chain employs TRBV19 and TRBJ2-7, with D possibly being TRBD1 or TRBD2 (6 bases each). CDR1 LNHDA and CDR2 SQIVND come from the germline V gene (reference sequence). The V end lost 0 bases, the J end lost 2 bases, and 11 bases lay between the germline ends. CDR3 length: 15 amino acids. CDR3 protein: CASSIEGGRAYEQYF. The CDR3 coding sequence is TGTGCCAGTAGTATAGAAGGGGGGAGAGCCTACGAGCAGTACTTC.

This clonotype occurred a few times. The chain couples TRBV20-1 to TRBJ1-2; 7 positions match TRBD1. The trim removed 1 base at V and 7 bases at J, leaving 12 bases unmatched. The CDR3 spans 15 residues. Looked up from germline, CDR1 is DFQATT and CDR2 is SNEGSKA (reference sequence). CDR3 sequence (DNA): TGCAGTGCTAGAGCTCCGGGACAGAGGAAGGTTGGCTACACCTTC. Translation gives CSARAPGQRKVGYTF.

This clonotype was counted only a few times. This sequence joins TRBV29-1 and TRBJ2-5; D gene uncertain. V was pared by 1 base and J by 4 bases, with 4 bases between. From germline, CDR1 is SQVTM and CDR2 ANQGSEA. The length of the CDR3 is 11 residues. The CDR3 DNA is TGCAGCGTTGAAGTGGTAGAGACCCAGTACTTC. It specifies CSVEVVETQYF. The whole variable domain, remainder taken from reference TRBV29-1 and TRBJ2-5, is SAVISQKPSRDICQRGTSLTIQCQVDSQVTMMFWYRQQPGQSLTLIATANQGSEATYESGFVIDKFPISRPNLTFSTLTVSNMSPEDSSIYLCSVEVVETQYFGPGTRLLVL.

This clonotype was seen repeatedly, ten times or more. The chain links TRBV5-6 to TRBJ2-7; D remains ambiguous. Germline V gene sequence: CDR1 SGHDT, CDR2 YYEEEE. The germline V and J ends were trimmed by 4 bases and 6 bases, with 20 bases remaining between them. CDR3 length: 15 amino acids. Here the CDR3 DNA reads TGTGCCAGCAGCGCCGCCCCAGGCCCGCCGCCCGAGCAGTACTTC. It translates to CASSAAPGPPPEQYF. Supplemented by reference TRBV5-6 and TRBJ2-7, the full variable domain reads DAGVTQSPTHLIKTRGQQVTLRCSPKSGHDTVSWYQQALGQGPQFIFQYYEEEERQRGNFPDRFSGHQFPNYSSELNVNALLLGDSALYLCASSAAPGPPPEQYFGPGTRLTVT.

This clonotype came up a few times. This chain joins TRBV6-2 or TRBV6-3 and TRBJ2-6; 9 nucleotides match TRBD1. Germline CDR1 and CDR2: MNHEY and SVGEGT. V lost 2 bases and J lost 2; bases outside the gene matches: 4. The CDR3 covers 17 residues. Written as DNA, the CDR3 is TGTGCCAGCAGTTACCCTCGACAGGGGGCTGGGGCCAACGTCCTGACTTTC. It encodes CASSYPRQGAGANVLTF.

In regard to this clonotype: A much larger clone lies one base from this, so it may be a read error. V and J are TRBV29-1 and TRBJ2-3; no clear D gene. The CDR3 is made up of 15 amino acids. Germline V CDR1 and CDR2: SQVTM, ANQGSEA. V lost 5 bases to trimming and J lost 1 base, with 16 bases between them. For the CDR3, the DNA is TGCAGCGTTTCGAACCATAGGGCTGGCACAGATACGCAGTATTTT. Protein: CSVSNHRAGTDTQYF.

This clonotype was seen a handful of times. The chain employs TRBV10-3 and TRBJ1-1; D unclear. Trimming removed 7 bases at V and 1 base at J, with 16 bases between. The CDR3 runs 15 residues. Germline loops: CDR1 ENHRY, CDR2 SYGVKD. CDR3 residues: CAIKGNGEENTEAFF. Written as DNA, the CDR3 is TGTGCCATCAAGGGAAACGGCGAGGAGAACACTGAAGCTTTCTTT.

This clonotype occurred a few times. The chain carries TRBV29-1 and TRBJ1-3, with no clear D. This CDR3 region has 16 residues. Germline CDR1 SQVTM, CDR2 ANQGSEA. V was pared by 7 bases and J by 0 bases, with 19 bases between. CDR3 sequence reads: CSAAWAPVSSGNTIYF. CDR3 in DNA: TGCAGCGCCGCCTGGGCGCCTGTGAGCTCTGGAAACACCATATATTTT.

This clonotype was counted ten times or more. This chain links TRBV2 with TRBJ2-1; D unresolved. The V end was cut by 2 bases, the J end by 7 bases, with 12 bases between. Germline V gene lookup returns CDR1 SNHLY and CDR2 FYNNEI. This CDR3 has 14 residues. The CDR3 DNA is TGTGCCAGCAGTGAACAAGCGAGCGCGAATGAGCAGTTCTTC. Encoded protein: CASSEQASANEQFF.

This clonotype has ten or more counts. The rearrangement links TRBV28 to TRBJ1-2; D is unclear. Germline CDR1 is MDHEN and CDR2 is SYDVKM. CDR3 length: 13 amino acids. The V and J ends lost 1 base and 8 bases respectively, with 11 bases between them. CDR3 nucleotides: TGTGCCAGCAGTTTATCTTATTCTGGGGGCTACACCTTC. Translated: CASSLSYSGGYTF.

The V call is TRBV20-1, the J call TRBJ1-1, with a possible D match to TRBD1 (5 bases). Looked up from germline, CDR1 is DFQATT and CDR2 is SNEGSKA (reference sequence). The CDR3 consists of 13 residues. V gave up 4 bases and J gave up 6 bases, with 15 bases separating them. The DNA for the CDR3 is TGCAGTGCTATAGAGGGGTTTCTTCCTGAAGCTTTCTTT. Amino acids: CSAIEGFLPEAFF.

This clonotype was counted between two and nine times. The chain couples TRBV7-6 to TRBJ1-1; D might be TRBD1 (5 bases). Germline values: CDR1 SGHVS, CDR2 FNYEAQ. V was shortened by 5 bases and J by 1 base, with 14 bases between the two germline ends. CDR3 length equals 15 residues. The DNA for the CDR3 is TGTGCCAGCAGCCCCTCTCGGGGCCAGAACACTGAAGCTTTCTTT. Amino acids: CASSPSRGQNTEAFF.

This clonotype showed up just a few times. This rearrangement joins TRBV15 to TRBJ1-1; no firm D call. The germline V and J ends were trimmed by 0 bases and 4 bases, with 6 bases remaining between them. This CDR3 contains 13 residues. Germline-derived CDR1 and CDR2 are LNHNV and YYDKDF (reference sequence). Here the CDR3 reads CATSRDIVTEAFF. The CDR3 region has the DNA TGTGCCACCAGCAGAGACATCGTCACTGAAGCTTTCTTT.

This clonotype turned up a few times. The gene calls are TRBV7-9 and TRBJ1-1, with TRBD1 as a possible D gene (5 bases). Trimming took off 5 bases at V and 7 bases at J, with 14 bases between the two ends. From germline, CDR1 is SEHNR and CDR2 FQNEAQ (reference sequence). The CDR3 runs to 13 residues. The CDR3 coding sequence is TGTGCCAGCAGCCCACTGGAGGGGATTGAAGCTTTCTTT. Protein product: CASSPLEGIEAFF.